This T cell receptor (beta chain) is drawn from a study of shared clonotypes between healthy human individuals. The CDR3 spans 14 residues. Between the trimmed V and J ends, which lost 2 bases and 6 bases, there was a span of 13 bases. Germline V gives CDR1 MNHNY, CDR2 SVGAGI (reference sequence). Genomic DNA from each subset was divided evenly over several immunoSEQ plates. Some clones are missing from TCRdb's copy, which holds only in-frame ones; the method was immunoSEQ multiplex PCR. The sample consists of roughly 2.4 million clones, approximately 96% of them appearing once. This rearrangement joins TRBV6-6 to TRBJ1-1; perhaps TRBD1 as D (5 bases). The sequenced sample was naive CD4+ T cells sorted from blood. Described subset: CD45RA+ positively selected. The receptor comes from a young man in good health. The CDR3 region has the DNA TGTGCCAGCAGTTACGGGGGGATTAGCCCTGAAGCTTTCTTT. Amino acids: CASSYGGISPEAFF.